This TCR beta chain originates from a study of response to subunit inactivated influenza vaccine. The trim removed 3 bases at V and 8 bases at J, leaving 11 bases unmatched. The CDR3 is made up of 15 amino acids. A remark on this clonotype: Its specificity is not known.

TCRdb ran MiXCR on the RT-PCR reads and lists one entry per CDR3 protein. The sample has 200,000 to 300,000 distinct CDR3 sequences, roughly an eighth seen once. Study conclusions and caveats: The authors suggested that few new T cells are recruited per seasonal influenza vaccination.

This chain joins TRBV12-3 or TRBV12-4 and TRBJ1-2; 8 positions agree with TRBD1. The sample consisted of non-naive T cells sorted from PBMCs, taken around 15 days before vaccination. This clonotype originated in a man aged 45-60 years who received an inactivated influenza vaccine. The CDR3 DNA sequence: TGTGCCAGCAGTTTTTGGACAGGGCCCACCGAGGGCTACACCTTC. It encodes CASSFWTGPTEGYTF.